This TCR beta chain was obtained from a study of blood T cells in healthy people across ages. General study results and limits: The study regarded diversity estimates from one million T cells as underestimates.

This clonotype has just a few counts. As yet, its antigen is unknown. The CDR3 is 15 residues long. V lost 1 base and J 0 bases, leaving 10 bases between the germline ends. The V gene's germline CDR1 is LGHDT and CDR2 YNNKEL (reference sequence). Through a sample-barcoded 5' primer and a J-beta primer mix, a second PCR was run for roughly 7 to 11 cycles. Each cDNA molecule was tagged by a template-switch adaptor with 12 random nucleotides. TCRdb called the 5' RACE reads again in MiXCR, with one record for every CDR3 protein. Seen here are about 1,400,000 distinct CDR3 sequences, around 42% observed once, and the top ten hold less than 8%.

Sequencing input: blood. The source of this sequence is a young woman in good health. The V call is TRBV3-1, the J call TRBJ2-7, with D unresolved. Here the CDR3 DNA reads TGTGCCAGCAGCCAAGTTCAGCGTTCCTCCTACGAGCAGTACTTC. Translation gives CASSQVQRSSYEQYF.